A single sample is the source of the 9 T cell receptor beta chains below, sequenced in a study of shared clonotypes between healthy human individuals. TCRdb's copy holds only in-frame clones and misses some; the assay was immunoSEQ multiplex PCR. Of about 490,000 clones listed, 76% are singletons. Source material: PBMCs. The source is a woman aged 40-49 years in good health. Some clones in this sample may be carry-over from other donors' samples.

This rearrangement joins TRBV5-1 to TRBJ2-7; weak D call: TRBD1 (6 bases). The V and J ends lost 5 bases and 2 bases respectively, with 14 bases between them. Per the germline V gene, CDR1 is SGHRS and CDR2 is YFSETQ. CDR3 length: 14 residues. The CDR3 here is CASSPDSKPYEQYF. The CDR3 DNA sequence: TGCGCCAGCAGTCCGGACAGTAAGCCCTACGAGCAGTACTTC. Based on the CDR3 plus reference TRBV5-1 and TRBJ2-7, the full variable domain is KAGVTQTPRYLIKTRGQQVTLSCSPISGHRSVSWYQQTPGQGLQFLFEYFSETQRNKGNFPGRFSGRQFSNSRSEMNVSTLELGDSALYLCASSPDSKPYEQYFGPGTRLTVT.

The gene calls are TRBV28 and TRBJ2-5; 10 nucleotides align to TRBD2. The V gene end was trimmed by 7 bases and the J gene end by 0 bases; junction bases not matched to a gene: 5. The length of the CDR3 is 15 residues. Germline assignment: CDR1 MDHEN and CDR2 SYDVKM. For the CDR3, the DNA is TGTGCCAGCATCCAAGCGGGAGGGTACCAAGAGACCCAGTACTTC. It specifies CASIQAGGYQETQYF.

This clone has just one count. This rearrangement joins TRBV5-1 to TRBJ1-1; TRBD1 agrees at 8 bases. Losses at the gene ends were 2 bases for V and 8 bases for J; bases not matched to a gene: 8. Per the germline V gene, CDR1 is SGHRS and CDR2 is YFSETQ. This CDR3 is 14 amino acids long. CDR3 region: CASSFGTGAGEAFF. CDR3 coding DNA: TGCGCCAGCAGCTTCGGGACAGGCGCGGGGGAAGCTTTCTTT. The variable domain in full, completed from reference TRBV5-1 and TRBJ1-1, reads KAGVTQTPRYLIKTRGQQVTLSCSPISGHRSVSWYQQTPGQGLQFLFEYFSETQRNKGNFPGRFSGRQFSNSRSEMNVSTLELGDSALYLCASSFGTGAGEAFFGQGTRLTVV.

V usage is TRBV18 and J usage is TRBJ2-3; no clear D gene. V was trimmed by 6 bases and J by 1 base, leaving 2 bases between them. Germline CDR1 is KGHSH and CDR2 is LQKENI. The CDR3 spans 11 residues. CDR3 bases: TGTGCCAGCTCCCGCACAGATACGCAGTATTTT. Protein product: CASSRTDTQYF.

There are a few counts of this clone. V and J are TRBV11-3 and TRBJ2-2, with no clear D. Trimming cost V 2 bases and J 3 bases, with 7 bases left between them. Germline V gene data show CDR1 as SGHNT and CDR2 as YENEEA. The CDR3 length is 14 residues. The CDR3 loop reads CASSLIRDTGELFF. The CDR3 nucleotides read TGTGCCAGCAGCTTAATTAGGGACACCGGGGAGCTGTTTTTT. Together with reference TRBV11-3 and TRBJ2-2, the CDR3 gives the full variable domain: EAGVVQSPRYKIIEKKQPVAFWCNPISGHNTLYWYLQNLGQGPELLIRYENEEAVDDSQLPKDRFSAERLKGVDSTLKIQPAELGDSAVYLCASSLIRDTGELFFGEGSRLTVL.

The CDR3 region is CASSQDASSSTDTQYF. CDR3 nucleotide sequence: TGCGCCAGCAGCCAAGATGCAAGTAGCTCCACGGATACGCAGTATTTT. The chain carries TRBV4-3 and TRBJ2-3; D is unclear. Per the germline V gene, CDR1 is LGHNA and CDR2 is YSLEER. V dropped 0 bases and J dropped 6 bases, with 16 bases sitting between them. The CDR3 totals 16 residues.

This clone was seen only a few times. The rearrangement links TRBV6-6 to TRBJ2-7; 7 bases agree with TRBD2. J was trimmed by 0 bases and V by 6 bases; bases with no gene match: 5. The CDR3 is made up of 14 amino acids. Germline CDR1 MNHNY, CDR2 SVGAGI (reference sequence). The CDR3 coding sequence is TGTGCCAGCAGACCGGGACTATCCTCCTACGAGCAGTACTTC. Its translation: CASRPGLSSYEQYF.

The V gene is TRBV9, the J gene TRBJ2-2; the D is unclear. The CDR3 length is 14 residues. Germline CDR1 SGDLS, CDR2 YYNGEE. V was shortened by 6 bases and J by 5 bases, with 14 bases between the two germline ends. The CDR3 here is CASTRQVETGELFF. The CDR3 DNA sequence: TGTGCCAGCACCCGGCAGGTGGAAACCGGGGAGCTGTTTTTT.

V gene TRBV7-9 combines with J gene TRBJ2-7; TRBD2 matches 14 bases. Germline V lookup: CDR1 SEHNR, CDR2 FQNEAQ (reference sequence). Trimming cost V 5 bases and J 3 bases; bases outside gene matches: 3. The CDR3 loop spans 15 amino acids. CDR3 in amino acids: CASSRGTSGSYEQYF. The DNA of the CDR3 is TGTGCCAGCAGCCGGGGGACTAGCGGGAGCTACGAGCAGTACTTC.